This T cell receptor (beta chain) was found in a study of T cell responses to AZD1222 COVID-19 vaccine. Turning to the study itself: It was second doses at about 4 or about 12 weeks that were pooled. Overall study results and limits: None of the repertoires were sampled until the peak T cell response had passed. Regions left unmutated in variants are reportedly the target of nearly half of spike-specific TCRs. Of the AZD1222 recipients, only 5 or 6 were seropositive at baseline.

The CDR3 sequence is 17 residues long. Looked up from germline, CDR1 is SEHNR and CDR2 is FQNEAQ (reference sequence). The J segment lost 4 bases and the V segment lost 6 bases, leaving 15 bases of the junction unmatched. Some clones are missing from TCRdb's copy, which holds only in-frame ones; the method was immunoSEQ multiplex PCR. The repertoire holds 95,000 to 150,000 clones, with around 87% as singletons. Comment on this clone: Its antigen is as yet unknown.

This clonotype was sampled from an adult in good health. V and J are TRBV7-9 and TRBJ1-1, with 9 positions matching TRBD1. This material consisted of peripheral blood, taken on day 0 of AZD1222 vaccination. CDR3 amino acids: CASRLKTGGSGSTEAFF. The CDR3 DNA reads TGTGCCAGCAGACTCAAAACAGGGGGCTCGGGTAGCACTGAAGCTTTCTTT.